This is a list of T cell receptor beta chains from one sample in a study of blood T cells in healthy people across ages. TCRdb reprocessed the 5' RACE reads via MiXCR and lists one record per CDR3 protein. Altogether about 840,000 distinct CDR3 sequences are present, roughly 29% being singletons, with the ten largest covering 9.5% to 13%. These data are also associated with another study on T cells of mothers and their children.

The specimen was blood. The receptors stem from a woman in her thirties or forties in good health. Each CDR3 is given with its conserved first and last residue. A D gene is named only where the DNA matches it firmly. Rows give clone size only sometimes, using once, few, many, or a class for an expanded clone.

TRBD1,-,TRBJ1-1,TRBV18,TGTGCCAGCTCACCACTCTCGGGACAGGGGACTGAAGCTTTCTTT,CASSPLSGQGTEAFF
-,-,TRBJ1-6,TRBV10-3,TGTGCCATCAGTGATTCGGCAGGACATAATCCACCCCTCCACTTT,CAISDSAGHNPPLHF
-,many,TRBJ2-6,TRBV29-1,TGCAGCGCTGCGCTCCAGGGGCCGCTCTCAGAAGCCAACGTCCTGACTTTC,CSAALQGPLSEANVLTF
-,few,TRBJ2-1,TRBV6-5,TGTGCCAGCACCTTAGAGTTCTTC,CASTLEFF
TRBD1,many,TRBJ1-2,TRBV20-1,TGCAGTGCTCCCACAGGGGATGTGGCTTACGGCTACACCTTC,CSAPTGDVAYGYTF
TRBD2,few,TRBJ2-7,TRBV7-2,TGTGCCAGCAGCTTGAGTAGGACTAGCGGGTACGAGCAGTACTTC,CASSLSRTSGYEQYF
-,few,TRBJ1-5,TRBV6-1,TGTGCCAGCAGCGCAGGGACGATAGTGCACTTAGTGAGCAATCAGCCCCAGCATTTT,CASSAGTIVHLVSNQPQHF
TRBD1,-,TRBJ2-1,TRBV5-1,TGCGCCAGCAGCTTGGCAGGGGGCTCTTGGAATGAGCAGTTCTTC,CASSLAGGSWNEQFF
TRBD1,many,TRBJ1-6,TRBV6-1,TGTGCCAGCGGAAGACGGGAGACAGGGAGAATATCACCCCTCCACTTT,CASGRRETGRISPLHF
-,many,TRBJ1-1,TRBV4-1,TGCGCCAGCAGCAGTAAGGTGAACACTGAAGCTTTCTTT,CASSSKVNTEAFF
-,few,TRBJ2-6,TRBV3-1,TGTGCCAGCAGCCAAGACGCCCCTACTAGCTCTGGGGCCAACGTCCTGACTTTC,CASSQDAPTSSGANVLTF
-,once,TRBJ1-5,TRBV12-3/TRBV12-4,TGTGCCAGCAGTTCCAGTGTGATTGGCAATCAGCCCCAGCATTTT,CASSSSVIGNQPQHF
-,few,TRBJ1-3,TRBV7-8,TGTGCCAGCAGCTTACCGGGGATGGCTGGAAACACCATATATTTT,CASSLPGMAGNTIYF
-,-,TRBJ2-7,TRBV3-1,TGTGCCAGCACCAAGGGACACCAGGGCGAGCAGTACTTC,CASTKGHQGEQYF
-,-,TRBJ1-2,TRBV19,TGTGCCAGTAGGAACCGAGAAGGAGCTAACTATGGCTACACCTTC,CASRNREGANYGYTF
-,-,TRBJ1-2,TRBV7-2,TGTGCCAGCAGCCCCTACAGGGCTCCGAACTATGGCTACACCTTC,CASSPYRAPNYGYTF
-,-,TRBJ2-7,TRBV3-1,TGTGCCAGCAGCCAAAGGACGCGATACAGTGCATACGAGCAGTACTTC,CASSQRTRYSAYEQYF
-,-,TRBJ2-4,TRBV29-1,TGCAGCGTGGAGTGGGGAAGGCAGCCAAACATTCAGTACTTC,CSVEWGRQPNIQYF
TRBD1,many,TRBJ1-6,TRBV5-1,TGCGCCAGCAGCTTGGAGGGACAGCCTAATTCACCCCTCCACTTT,CASSLEGQPNSPLHF
TRBD1,-,TRBJ1-3,TRBV7-9,TGTGCCTCAAAACCACAGGGGTCTGGAAACACCATATATTTT,CASKPQGSGNTIYF
TRBD1,-,TRBJ2-7,TRBV3-1,TGTGCCAGCAGCCAAGAGCCGGGACAGGGGCACGAGCAGTACTTC,CASSQEPGQGHEQYF
-,-,TRBJ1-1,TRBV30,TGTGCCTGGACGGACACAGTGAACACTGAAGCTTTCTTT,CAWTDTVNTEAFF
-,few,TRBJ1-2,TRBV20-1,TGCAGTGCTAGAGAAAAAGGACAGCCCTATGGCTACACCTTC,CSAREKGQPYGYTF
TRBD1,-,TRBJ1-2,TRBV18,TGTGCCAGCTCACCTGGCAGGGGGCTAGACACCTTC,CASSPGRGLDTF
TRBD1,-,TRBJ1-1,TRBV28,TGTGCCAGCAGTACCCGTACAGGGGGCCTGAACACTGAAGCTTTCTTT,CASSTRTGGLNTEAFF
TRBD2,many,TRBJ2-1,TRBV29-1,TGCAGCGTTGAAGACCTCTCAGATAGGCGGGGGATTTACAATGAGCAGTTCTTC,CSVEDLSDRRGIYNEQFF
-,-,TRBJ1-6,TRBV5-1,TGCGCCAGCACCGGGGGGCAGGGGTATTCACCCCTCCACTTT,CASTGGQGYSPLHF
TRBD2,-,TRBJ2-5,TRBV7-7,TGTGCTAGCAGCTTAGAAGTGACTAGCGGGGGTCGGACCCAGTACTTC,CASSLEVTSGGRTQYF
-,-,TRBJ2-1,TRBV21-1,TGTGCCAGCAGCAAAGGCCGGGGGGCCCCTTGTGAGCAGTTCTTC,CASSKGRGAPCEQFF
-,many,TRBJ2-7,TRBV7-2,TGTGCCAGCAGCCCCGGACCGTACGAGCAGTACTTC,CASSPGPYEQYF
-,many,TRBJ2-7,TRBV28,TGTGCCAGCAGAACAACACCGACCTACGAGCAGTACTTC,CASRTTPTYEQYF
TRBD2,many,TRBJ2-1,TRBV6-1,TGTGCCAGCCGTGGAAGCGGGGGGGACAATGAGCAGTTCTTC,CASRGSGGDNEQFF
-,many,TRBJ2-3,TRBV4-3,TGCGCCAGCAGCCAAGTGGGCAAAAGCACAGATACGCAGTATTTT,CASSQVGKSTDTQYF
-,few,TRBJ1-2,TRBV25-1,TGTGCCAGCAGTGGTTACACAGGGTACTATGGCTACACCTTC,CASSGYTGYYGYTF
-,many,TRBJ2-7,TRBV28,TGTGCCAGCAGCAATCGGGATTTTACCTACGAGCAGTACTTC,CASSNRDFTYEQYF
-,-,TRBJ1-2,TRBV5-1,TGCGCCAGCAGCGTACAGGGTCTGGGAGATGGCTACACCTTC,CASSVQGLGDGYTF
-,-,TRBJ2-7,TRBV27,TGTGCCAGCAGTTCCGGACTACAGGACAATGAGCAGTACTTC,CASSSGLQDNEQYF
TRBD1,-,TRBJ1-1,TRBV20-1,TGCAGTGCTGATAAGGACAGGGGCCTTGAAGCTTTCTTT,CSADKDRGLEAFF
-,few,TRBJ1-2,TRBV15,TGTGCCACCAGCAGAGTTGAGGGCTACTATGGCTACACCTTC,CATSRVEGYYGYTF
TRBD1,few,TRBJ1-2,TRBV7-3,TGTGCCAGCAGTCCTGAACCCGACAGGGCCTACACCTTC,CASSPEPDRAYTF
-,few,TRBJ2-1,TRBV7-2,TGTGCCAGCAGCTTAGACTATTACAATGTGCAGTTCTTC,CASSLDYYNVQFF
-,many,TRBJ1-5,TRBV12-3/TRBV12-4,TGTGCCAGCAGTTTAGTGGCAGGGCCAAATCAGCCCCAGCATTTT,CASSLVAGPNQPQHF
TRBD2,many,TRBJ2-1,TRBV5-6,TGTGCCAGCAGCATGACTAGCGGGGGACTCCTCTACAATGAGCAGTTCTTC,CASSMTSGGLLYNEQFF